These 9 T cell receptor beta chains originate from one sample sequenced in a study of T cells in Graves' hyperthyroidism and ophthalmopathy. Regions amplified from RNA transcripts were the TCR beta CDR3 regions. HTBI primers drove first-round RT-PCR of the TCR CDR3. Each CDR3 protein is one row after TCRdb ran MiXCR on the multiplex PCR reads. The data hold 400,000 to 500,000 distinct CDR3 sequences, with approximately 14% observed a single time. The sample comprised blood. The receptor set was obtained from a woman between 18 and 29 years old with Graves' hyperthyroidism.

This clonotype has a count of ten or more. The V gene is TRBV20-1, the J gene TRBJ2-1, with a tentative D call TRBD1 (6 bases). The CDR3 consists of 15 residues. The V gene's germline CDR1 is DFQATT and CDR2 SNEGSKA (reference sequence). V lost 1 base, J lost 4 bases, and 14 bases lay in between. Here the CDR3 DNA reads TGCAGTGCTAGAGCCAAAAGCGGACAGTACAATGAGCAGTTCTTC. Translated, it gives CSARAKSGQYNEQFF.

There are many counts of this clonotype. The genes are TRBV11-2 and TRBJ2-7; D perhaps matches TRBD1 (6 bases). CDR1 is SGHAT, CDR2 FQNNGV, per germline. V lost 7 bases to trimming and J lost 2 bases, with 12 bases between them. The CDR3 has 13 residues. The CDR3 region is CASTPEGAYEQYV. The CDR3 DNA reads TGTGCCAGCACGCCCGAGGGGGCCTACGAGCAGTACGTC.

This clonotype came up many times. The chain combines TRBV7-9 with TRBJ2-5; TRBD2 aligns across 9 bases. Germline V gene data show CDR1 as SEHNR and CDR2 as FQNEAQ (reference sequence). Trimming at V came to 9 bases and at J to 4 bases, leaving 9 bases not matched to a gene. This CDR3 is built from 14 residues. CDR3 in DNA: TGTGCCAGTAGCGGGAGAAGTCTGAGAGAGACCCAGTACTTC. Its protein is CASSGRSLRETQYF. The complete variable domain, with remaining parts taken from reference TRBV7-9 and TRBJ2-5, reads DTGVSQNPRHKITKRGQNVTFRCDPISEHNRLYWYRQTLGQGPEFLTYFQNEAQLEKSRLLSDRFSAERPKGSFSTLEIQRTEQGDSAMYLCASSGRSLRETQYFGPGTRLLVL.

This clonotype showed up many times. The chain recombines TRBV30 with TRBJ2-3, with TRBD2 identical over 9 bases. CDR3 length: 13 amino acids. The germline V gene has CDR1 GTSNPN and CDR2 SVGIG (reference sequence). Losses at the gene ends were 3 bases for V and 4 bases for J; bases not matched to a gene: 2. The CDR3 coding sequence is TGTGCCTGGAGAGTAGCGGGAGCAGATACGCAGTATTTT. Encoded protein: CAWRVAGADTQYF. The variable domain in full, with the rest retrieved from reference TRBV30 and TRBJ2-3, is SQTIHQWPATLVQPVGSPLSLECTVEGTSNPNLYWYRQAAGRGLQLLFYSVGIGQISSEVPQNLSASRPQDRQFILSSKKLLLSDSGFYLCAWRVAGADTQYFGPGTRLTVL.

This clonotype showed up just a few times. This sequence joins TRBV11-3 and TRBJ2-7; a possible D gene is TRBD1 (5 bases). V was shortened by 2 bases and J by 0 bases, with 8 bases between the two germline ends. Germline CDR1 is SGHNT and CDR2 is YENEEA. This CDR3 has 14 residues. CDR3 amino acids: CASSLRQTSYEQYF. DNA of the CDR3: TGTGCCAGCAGCTTACGACAGACCTCCTACGAGCAGTACTTC.

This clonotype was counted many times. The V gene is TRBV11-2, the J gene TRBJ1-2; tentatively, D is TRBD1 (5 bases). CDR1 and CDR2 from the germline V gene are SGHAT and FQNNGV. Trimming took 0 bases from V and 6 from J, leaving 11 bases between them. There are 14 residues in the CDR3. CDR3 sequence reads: CASSLEMSGDGYTF. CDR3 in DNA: TGTGCCAGCAGCTTAGAGATGTCGGGGGATGGCTACACCTTC.

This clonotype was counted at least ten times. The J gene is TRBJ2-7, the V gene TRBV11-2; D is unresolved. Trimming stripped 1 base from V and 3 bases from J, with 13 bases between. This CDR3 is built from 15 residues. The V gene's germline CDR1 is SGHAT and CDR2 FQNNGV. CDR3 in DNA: TGTGCCAGCAGCTTAGTAGGCCCAAACTTCTACGAGCAGTACTTC. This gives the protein CASSLVGPNFYEQYF.

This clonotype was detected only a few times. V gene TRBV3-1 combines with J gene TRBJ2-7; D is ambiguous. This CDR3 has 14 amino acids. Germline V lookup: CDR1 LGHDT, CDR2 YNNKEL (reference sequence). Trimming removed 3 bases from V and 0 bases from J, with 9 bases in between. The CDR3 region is CASSHGPNSYEQYV. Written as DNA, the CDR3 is TGTGCCAGCAGCCACGGACCGAACTCCTACGAGCAGTACGTC.

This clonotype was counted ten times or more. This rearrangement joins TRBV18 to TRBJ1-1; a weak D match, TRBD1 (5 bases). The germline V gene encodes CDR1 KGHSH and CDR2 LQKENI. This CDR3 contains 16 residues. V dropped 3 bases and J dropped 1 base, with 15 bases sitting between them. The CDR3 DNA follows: TGTGCCAGCTCACCGACCGGGACCCCCAAGAACACTGAAGCTTTCTTT. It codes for CASSPTGTPKNTEAFF.